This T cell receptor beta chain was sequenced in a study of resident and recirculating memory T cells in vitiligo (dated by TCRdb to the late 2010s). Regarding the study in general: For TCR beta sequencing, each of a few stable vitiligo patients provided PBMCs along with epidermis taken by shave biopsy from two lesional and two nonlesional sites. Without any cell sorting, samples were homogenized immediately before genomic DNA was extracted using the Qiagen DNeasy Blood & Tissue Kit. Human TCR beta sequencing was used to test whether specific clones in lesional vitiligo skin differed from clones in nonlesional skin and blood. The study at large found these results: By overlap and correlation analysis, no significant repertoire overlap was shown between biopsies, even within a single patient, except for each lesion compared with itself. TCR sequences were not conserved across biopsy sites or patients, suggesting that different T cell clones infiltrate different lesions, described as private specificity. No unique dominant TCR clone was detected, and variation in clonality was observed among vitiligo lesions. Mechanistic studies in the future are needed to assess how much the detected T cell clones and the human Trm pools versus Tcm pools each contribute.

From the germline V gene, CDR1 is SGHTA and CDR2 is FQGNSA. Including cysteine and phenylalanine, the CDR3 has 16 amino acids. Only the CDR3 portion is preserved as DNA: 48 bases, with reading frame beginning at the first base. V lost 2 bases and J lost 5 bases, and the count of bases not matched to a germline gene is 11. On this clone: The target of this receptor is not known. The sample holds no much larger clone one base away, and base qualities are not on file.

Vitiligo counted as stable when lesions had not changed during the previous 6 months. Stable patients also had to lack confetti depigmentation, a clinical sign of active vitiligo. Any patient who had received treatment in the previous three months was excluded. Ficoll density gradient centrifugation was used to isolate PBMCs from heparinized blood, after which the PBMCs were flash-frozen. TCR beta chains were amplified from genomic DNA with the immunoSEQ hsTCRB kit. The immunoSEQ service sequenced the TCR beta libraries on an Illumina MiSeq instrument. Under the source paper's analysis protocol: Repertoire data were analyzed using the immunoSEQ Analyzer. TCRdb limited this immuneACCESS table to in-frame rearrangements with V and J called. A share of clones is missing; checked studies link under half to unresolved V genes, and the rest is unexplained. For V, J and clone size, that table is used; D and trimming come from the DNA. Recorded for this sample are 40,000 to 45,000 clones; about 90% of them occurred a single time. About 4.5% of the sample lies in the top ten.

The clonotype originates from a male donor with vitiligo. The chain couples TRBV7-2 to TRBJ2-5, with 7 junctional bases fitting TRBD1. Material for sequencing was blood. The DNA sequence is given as TGTGCCAGCAGCTTACAGGGACAGATTTCGGGGGAGACCCAGTACTTC. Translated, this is CASSLQGQISGETQYF.